Below are 26 T cell receptor beta chains sequenced from a single sample in a study of CD8+ T cells in alopecia areata. RNA was extracted and reverse transcribed into cDNA as the sequencing template. Some clones are missing from TCRdb's copy, which holds only in-frame ones; the method was immunoSEQ multiplex PCR. The table shows roughly 120,000 clones, with around 58% occurring only once. Noted treatment: oral pan-JAK inhibitor, 5-10 mg twice daily. The input for sequencing was CD8+ T cells sorted from blood, taken at week 4, from a patient treated with tofacitinib. These receptors were taken from a human donor with alopecia areata.

The J gene is TRBJ2-1, the V gene TRBV27, with 7 nucleotides matching TRBD2. CDR1 is MNHEY and CDR2 is SMNVEV in the germline V gene (reference sequence). J lost 4 bases, V lost 1 base, and 7 bases had no gene match. This CDR3 region has 16 residues. CDR3 DNA: TGTGCCAGCAGTTTATACAGCGGGGATACTTACAATGAGCAGTTCTTC. This translates into CASSLYSGDTYNEQFF.

The V gene is TRBV30, the J gene TRBJ2-3, with a tentative D call TRBD2 (6 bases). The V end lost 2 bases, the J end lost 2 bases, and 11 bases lay between the germline ends. This CDR3 comprises 14 residues. CDR1 and CDR2 (germline): GTSNPN, SVGIG (reference sequence). The CDR3 spells CAWSFGGLTDTQYF. The CDR3 DNA reads TGTGCCTGGAGTTTCGGGGGACTCACAGATACGCAGTATTTT.

In this sample, this clone turned up once. V gene TRBV30 combines with J gene TRBJ2-7; TRBD2 aligns across 12 bases. Trimming removed 7 bases from V and 3 bases from J; junction bases left unmatched: 4. This CDR3 contains 13 residues. Per germline, CDR1 GTSNPN and CDR2 SVGIG (reference sequence). For the CDR3, the DNA is TGTGCCTATACTAGCGGGGGGTACTACGAGCAGTACTTC. It specifies CAYTSGGYYEQYF.

V gene TRBV30 combines with J gene TRBJ1-3; D remains unclear. Germline loops: CDR1 GTSNPN, CDR2 SVGIG (reference sequence). Deletions cut 3 bases from V and 2 bases from J, with 14 bases between. The CDR3 covers 15 residues. CDR3 in DNA: TGTGCCTGGAGGCTGATCGACGCTCCTGGAAACACCATATATTTT. Protein product: CAWRLIDAPGNTIYF.

The rearrangement links TRBV19 to TRBJ2-7; D gene uncertain. The CDR3 sequence is 13 residues long. Germline V CDR1 and CDR2: LNHDA, SQIVND (reference sequence). The V end was cut by 3 bases, the J end by 1 base, with 7 bases between. Written as DNA, the CDR3 is TGTGCCAGTAGTATGGGGATGTCCTACGAGCAGTACTTC. This encodes CASSMGMSYEQYF. The variable domain in full, completed from reference TRBV19 and TRBJ2-7, reads DGGITQSPKYLFRKEGQNVTLSCEQNLNHDAMYWYRQDPGQGLRLIYYSQIVNDFQKGDIAEGYSVSREKKESFPLTVTSAQKNPTAFYLCASSMGMSYEQYFGPGTRLTVT.

Turning to this clone: This CDR3 is also generated by other DNA sequences in the sample. This chain links TRBV9 with TRBJ1-5, with D unresolved. V was pared by 0 bases and J by 1 base, with 5 bases between. Germline V gives CDR1 SGDLS, CDR2 YYNGEE. This CDR3 comprises 14 residues. CDR3 DNA sequence: TGTGCCAGCAGCGTAGGTGGAAGCAATCAGCCCCAGCATTTT. Residues: CASSVGGSNQPQHF.

This clone came up a few times. V usage is TRBV29-1 and J usage is TRBJ2-2; no clear D. Germline V gene lookup returns CDR1 SQVTM and CDR2 ANQGSEA. The CDR3 runs to 15 residues. V lost 2 bases and J 0 bases, leaving 10 bases between the germline ends. The CDR3 nucleotides are TGCAGCGTTGAAACCGCCTCGACGAACACCGGGGAGCTGTTTTTT. It codes for CSVETASTNTGELFF.

This chain joins TRBV27 and TRBJ1-4; no firm D call. The V end lost 4 bases, the J end lost 8 bases, and 14 bases lay between the germline ends. Germline CDR1 is MNHEY and CDR2 is SMNVEV (reference sequence). This CDR3 is built from 14 residues. The CDR3 loop reads CASSSSGGNEKLFF. The CDR3 DNA follows: TGTGCCAGCAGTTCATCGGGAGGGAACGAAAAACTGTTTTTT.

This chain connects TRBV29-1 to TRBJ2-1; D call uncertain. This CDR3 has 11 residues. CDR1 and CDR2 (germline): SQVTM, ANQGSEA. Trimming shortened V by 7 bases and J by 4 bases, and 8 bases separated the two germline ends. This chain's CDR3 is CSAGSYNEQFF. CDR3 sequence (DNA): TGCAGCGCCGGCTCGTACAATGAGCAGTTCTTC.

This chain connects TRBV2 to TRBJ2-7; D not certain. The CDR3 is 13 residues long. The V gene's germline CDR1 is SNHLY and CDR2 FYNNEI. V shed 3 bases and J shed 3 bases, with 9 bases lying between them. The CDR3: CASSDYTVYEQYF. The CDR3 DNA is TGTGCCAGCAGTGATTATACAGTCTACGAGCAGTACTTC.

This clone has a handful of counts. The chain couples TRBV29-1 to TRBJ2-1; D ambiguous. This CDR3 region has 10 residues. Germline V lookup: CDR1 SQVTM, CDR2 ANQGSEA. V was pared by 3 bases and J by 8 bases, with 5 bases between. The CDR3 loop is CSVDAHEQFF. The DNA for the CDR3 is TGCAGCGTTGATGCCCATGAGCAGTTCTTC.

Concerning this clone itself: An end of the junction does not agree with germline; a read error may underlie this. The V and J genes are TRBV29-1 and TRBJ1-1; D might be TRBD1 (6 bases). Germline CDR1 is SQVTM and CDR2 is ANQGSEA. This CDR3 is built from 12 residues. In DNA form, the CDR3 reads TGCAGCGTCGAAGGGGGGGAGACTGAAGCTTTCTTT. Translation gives CSVEGGETEAFF.

This chain links TRBV30 with TRBJ1-1; 7 nucleotides agree with TRBD1. This CDR3 comprises 14 residues. J was trimmed by 4 bases and V by 5 bases; bases with no gene match: 10. Germline V gene sequence: CDR1 GTSNPN, CDR2 SVGIG (reference sequence). For the CDR3, the DNA is TGTGCCTGGTCAGGGGGGGTGGTGAGCACTGAAGCTTTCTTT. Translated, it gives CAWSGGVVSTEAFF.

As concerns this clone: In the same sample, other DNA sequences code for this CDR3. This chain uses TRBV27 with TRBJ1-1; D is perhaps TRBD1 (5 bases). The CDR3 is 13 amino acids. With 2 bases removed from V and 2 bases from J, the gap between germline ends came to 6 bases. Per germline, CDR1 MNHEY and CDR2 SMNVEV (reference sequence). The chain's CDR3 is CASSLTGNTEAFF. In DNA form, the CDR3 reads TGTGCCAGCAGTTTAACAGGAAACACTGAAGCTTTCTTT.

The genes are TRBV6-5 and TRBJ2-5; D is ambiguous. The CDR3 extends over 12 amino acids. Trimming removed 5 bases at V and 5 bases at J, with 9 bases between. Germline V gives CDR1 MNHEY, CDR2 SVGAGI. This CDR3 reads CASSPDPETQYF. DNA of the CDR3: TGTGCCAGCAGTCCCGACCCTGAGACCCAGTACTTC.

The rearrangement joins TRBV6-6 to TRBJ2-2, with D possibly matching TRBD2 (5 bases). This CDR3 is 14 amino acids long. Looked up from germline, CDR1 is MNHNY and CDR2 is SVGAGI (reference sequence). With 8 bases removed from V and 6 bases from J, the gap between germline ends came to 16 bases. The CDR3 loop reads CASADGDRAGELFF. The CDR3 coding sequence is TGTGCCAGCGCCGACGGGGATCGGGCCGGGGAGCTGTTTTTT.

This clone has only a few counts. The chain uses TRBV6-5 and TRBJ2-5; D is ambiguous. This CDR3 has 11 amino acids. The V end was cut by 6 bases, the J end by 4 bases, with 6 bases between. Per germline, CDR1 MNHEY and CDR2 SVGAGI. This CDR3 reads CASRVRETQYF. The CDR3 nucleotides read TGTGCCAGCAGAGTTAGAGAGACCCAGTACTTC.

This clone was picked up many times. The chain is built from TRBV7-2 and TRBJ2-1; 12 bases map to TRBD2. This CDR3 spans 15 amino acids. Germline-derived CDR1 and CDR2 are SGHTA and FQGNSA. Trimming removed 4 bases from V and 8 bases from J; junction bases left unmatched: 6. For the CDR3, the DNA is TGTGCCAGCAGCTCTAGCGGGGGGGCCGGCGATGAGCAGTTCTTC. Encoded protein: CASSSSGGAGDEQFF. Using reference TRBV7-2 and TRBJ2-1 for the parts outside the CDR3, the full variable domain is GAGVSQSPSNKVTEKGKDVELRCDPISGHTALYWYRQSLGQGLEFLIYFQGNSAPDKSGLPSDRFSAERTGGSVSTLTIQRTQQEDSAVYLCASSSSGGAGDEQFFGPGTRLTVL.

This clone was seen only once. V is TRBV2 and J is TRBJ2-5; D is tentatively TRBD1 or TRBD2 (6 bases each). CDR1 is SNHLY and CDR2 is FYNNEI in the germline V gene. The CDR3 consists of 15 residues. V lost 6 bases, J lost 1 base, and 15 bases lay in between. CDR3 sequence: CASRNRGGTQETQYF. In DNA, the CDR3 is TGTGCCAGCAGGAATCGAGGGGGGACCCAAGAGACCCAGTACTTC.

The rearrangement uses TRBV5-1 and TRBJ2-7; 8 nucleotides line up with TRBD1. The CDR3 is made up of 14 amino acids. Germline V CDR1 and CDR2: SGHRS, YFSETQ. Trimming cost V 9 bases and J 5 bases; bases outside gene matches: 13. The CDR3 DNA reads as TGCGCCACAACATCCGGGACAGGTCTGGACGAGCAGTACTTC. The encoded protein is CATTSGTGLDEQYF. The full variable domain, its missing parts supplied by reference TRBV5-1 and TRBJ2-7, is KAGVTQTPRYLIKTRGQQVTLSCSPISGHRSVSWYQQTPGQGLQFLFEYFSETQRNKGNFPGRFSGRQFSNSRSEMNVSTLELGDSALYLCATTSGTGLDEQYFGPGTRLTVT.

This CDR3 is CASSPVVPSDTQYF. The CDR3 DNA reads TGCGCCAGCAGCCCAGTTGTTCCCTCAGATACGCAGTATTTT. The rearrangement joins TRBV4-3 to TRBJ2-3, with D uncertain. Germline lookup yields CDR1 LGHNA and CDR2 YSLEER. This CDR3 contains 14 residues. With 4 bases removed from V and 4 bases from J, the gap between germline ends came to 12 bases.

The table lists this clone with a few counts. V gene TRBV5-4 combines with J gene TRBJ2-1, with D unclear. The CDR3 length is 11 residues. The ends were cut back, 2 bases at V and 14 bases at J, with 11 bases in the middle. The V gene's germline CDR1 is SGHNT and CDR2 YYREEE (reference sequence). CDR3 bases: TGTGCCAGCAGCTTTTTAACAGAAAAGTTCTTC. This translates into CASSFLTEKFF.

This clone was seen a handful of times. V usage is TRBV4-1 and J usage is TRBJ2-5; 10 nucleotides agree with TRBD2. J was trimmed by 5 bases and V by 2 bases; bases with no gene match: 5. Germline values: CDR1 MGHRA, CDR2 YSYEKL. The length of the CDR3 is 15 residues. This chain's CDR3 is CASSQQSGGVETQYF. The CDR3, as DNA: TGCGCCAGCAGCCAACAGAGCGGGGGGGTTGAGACCCAGTACTTC.

Only a few counts were recorded for this clone. V is TRBV29-1 and J is TRBJ2-7; D ambiguous. The CDR3 consists of 12 residues. Between the trimmed V and J ends, which lost 0 bases and 4 bases, there was a span of 7 bases. CDR1 SQVTM and CDR2 ANQGSEA come from the germline V gene. Here the CDR3 reads CSVEEMGYEQYF. As DNA, the CDR3 is TGCAGCGTTGAAGAAATGGGTTACGAGCAGTACTTC.

The gene calls are TRBV7-8 and TRBJ2-7, with D tentatively TRBD2 (5 bases). CDR1 is SGHVS, CDR2 FQNEAQ, per germline. The V end lost 2 bases, the J end lost 3 bases, and 14 bases lay between the germline ends. There are 15 residues in the CDR3. CDR3 bases: TGTGCCAGCAGCTTATCGGACTTTTATGTCTACGAGCAGTACTTC. Amino acids: CASSLSDFYVYEQYF.

This clone was recorded only once. V usage is TRBV29-1 and J usage is TRBJ2-7, with TRBD1 identical over 8 bases. After removal of 2 bases from V and 2 bases from J, the junction contained 5 bases not matched to a gene. The germline V gene encodes CDR1 SQVTM and CDR2 ANQGSEA. The CDR3 extends over 14 amino acids. CDR3 sequence (DNA): TGCAGCGTTGAAATGAGGACAGGGACCTACGAGCAGTACTTC. Amino acids: CSVEMRTGTYEQYF.